The clone carrying this T cell receptor beta chain was observed once. The target antigen is unknown. At sampling all donors were nominally healthy, likely with unrecorded immune exposures. Looked up from germline, CDR1 is MNHEY and CDR2 is SVGAGI. With 6 bases clipped from V and 10 bases from J, the junction kept 11 bases outside the gene matches. This CDR3 contains 14 residues. The source of the sample is a study of cytomegalovirus exposure and HLA in healthy donors. Study background: An earlier analysis found some 100 million unique TCR beta sequences from about 179 million T cells. Study-wide points: Among CMV-associated TCR beta chains, most appeared HLA-restricted in a later analysis.

The PCR used 60 Vbeta and 13 Jbeta primers. Sequencing used immunoSEQ multiplex PCR; TCRdb keeps in-frame clones, though not all of them. The table shows some 140,000 clones, with 80% occurring only once. Input material: PBMCs. This chain links TRBV6-5 with TRBJ2-1, with 8 bases that match TRBD2. This clonotype was obtained from a man between 25 and 39 years old in good health and CMV-seropositive. The CDR3 here is CASRTPGGLREQFF. The CDR3, as DNA: TGTGCCAGCAGGACCCCGGGAGGGCTGAGGGAGCAGTTCTTC.